These T cell receptor beta chains were read from a single sample in a study of T cell repertoires in cytomegalovirus infection. From the reads, TCRdb called clonotypes with MiXCR, one entry per CDR3 protein. The data contain about 890,000 distinct CDR3 sequences, around 30% of them singletons. Their cognate antigens are unknown. The source was cultured CD8+ T cells from PBMCs, collected from culture after CMV antigen stimulation. These receptors were taken from a human donor in good health (CMV status not recorded). Some clones in this sample may be carry-over from other donors' samples. Each CDR3 is given with its conserved first and last residue. A D gene is named only where the DNA matches it firmly. Rows give clone size only sometimes, using once, few, many, or a class for an expanded clone.

NA,NA,TRBJ1-2,TRBV27,CASSSFAGDLWGYTF,TGTGCCAGCAGTTCCTTCGCAGGTGACCTATGGGGCTACACCTTC
NA,TRBD1,TRBJ2-1,TRBV6-2/TRBV6-3,CASSLDRGPVEQFF,TGTGCCAGCAGCTTAGACAGGGGGCCCGTTGAGCAGTTCTTC
NA,NA,TRBJ2-3,TRBV5-4,CASSLDAVADTQYF,TGTGCCAGCAGCTTGGACGCAGTAGCAGATACGCAGTATTTT
few,TRBD1,TRBJ1-5,TRBV20-1,CSARDGDRVYLNQPQHF,TGCAGTGCTAGAGATGGGGACAGGGTTTACCTCAATCAGCCCCAGCATTTT
NA,NA,TRBJ2-7,TRBV7-6,CASSHLGYEQYF,TGTGCCAGCAGCCACCTCGGATACGAGCAGTACTTC
NA,NA,TRBJ1-6,TRBV6-5,CASSYQTDQWGDSPLHF,TGTGCCAGCAGTTACCAGACAGACCAGTGGGGCGATTCACCCCTCCACTTT
NA,NA,TRBJ2-1,TRBV4-2,CASSQDSNNEQFF,TGTGCCAGCAGCCAAGATAGCAACAATGAGCAGTTCTTC
NA,NA,TRBJ2-4,TRBV14,CASSLGRGAKNIQYF,TGTGCCAGCAGCTTAGGAAGGGGAGCCAAAAACATTCAGTACTTC
NA,NA,TRBJ1-1,TRBV5-1,CASSPQDGGTEAFF,TGCGCCAGCAGCCCTCAGGACGGGGGCACTGAAGCTTTCTTT
NA,NA,TRBJ2-7,TRBV19,CASSMGALTYEQYF,TGTGCCAGTAGTATGGGGGCTTTAACCTACGAGCAGTACTTC
few,NA,TRBJ1-1,TRBV27,CASTSGVVGTEAFF,TGTGCCAGCACCTCAGGGGTTGTGGGCACTGAAGCTTTCTTT
many,NA,TRBJ2-3,TRBV20-1,CSARQRLSRDTQYF,TGCAGTGCTCGACAAAGGCTATCAAGAGATACGCAGTATTTT
few,NA,TRBJ2-7,TRBV6-1,CAIRGPNYEQYF,TGTGCCATACGAGGGCCCAACTACGAGCAGTACTTC
once,NA,TRBJ1-5,TRBV6-2/TRBV6-3,CASSYPDSPNQPQHF,TGTGCCAGCAGTTATCCCGACAGTCCCAATCAGCCCCAGCATTTT
NA,TRBD1,TRBJ2-5,TRBV5-1,CASSFWDRDQETQYF,TGCGCCAGCAGCTTTTGGGACAGGGATCAAGAGACCCAGTACTTC
NA,NA,TRBJ2-7,TRBV7-9,CASSPQGGQYF,TGTGCCAGCAGCCCCCAGGGGGGGCAGTACTTC
many,NA,TRBJ2-3,TRBV7-9,CASSPEGPASTDTQYF,TGTGCCAGCAGCCCAGAGGGACCAGCTAGCACAGATACGCAGTATTTT
NA,NA,TRBJ2-3,TRBV4-3,CATRGALDTQYF,TGCGCCACCAGGGGGGCCTTGGATACGCAGTATTTT
NA,TRBD1,TRBJ2-2,TRBV12-3/TRBV12-4,CASSSTGINAWELFF,TGTGCCAGCAGTTCGACAGGGATAAACGCCTGGGAGCTGTTTTTT
NA,NA,TRBJ2-5,TRBV2,CASSGRERETQYF,TGTGCCAGCAGTGGACGGGAGCGAGAGACCCAGTACTTC
NA,NA,TRBJ2-2,TRBV24-1,CATSDDKSNTGELFF,TGTGCCACCAGCGATGACAAGTCGAACACCGGGGAGCTGTTTTTT
NA,NA,TRBJ2-5,TRBV6-4,CASSDRRMNQETQYF,TGTGCCAGCAGTGACCGACGGATGAACCAAGAGACCCAGTACTTC